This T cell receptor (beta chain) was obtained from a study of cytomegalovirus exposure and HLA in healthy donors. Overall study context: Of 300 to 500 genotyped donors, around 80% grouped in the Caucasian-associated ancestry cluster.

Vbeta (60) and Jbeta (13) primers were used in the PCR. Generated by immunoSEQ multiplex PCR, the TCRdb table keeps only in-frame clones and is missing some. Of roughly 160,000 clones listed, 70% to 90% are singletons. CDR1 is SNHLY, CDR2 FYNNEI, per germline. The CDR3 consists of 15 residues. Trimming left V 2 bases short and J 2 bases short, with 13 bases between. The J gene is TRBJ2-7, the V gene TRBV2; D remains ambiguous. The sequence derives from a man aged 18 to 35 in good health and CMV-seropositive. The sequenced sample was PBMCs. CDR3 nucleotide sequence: TGTGCCAGCAGTGAACCGTTCGGTGATACCTACGAGCAGTACTTC. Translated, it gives CASSEPFGDTYEQYF.